This T cell receptor beta chain was sequenced in a study of cytomegalovirus exposure and HLA in healthy donors. In the PCR, 60 Vbeta and 13 Jbeta primers were used. Here immunoSEQ multiplex PCR was the method, and the copy in TCRdb shows in-frame clones only, minus some. The sample carries under 200,000 clones, 65% to 80% recorded once. The CDR3 totals 17 residues. V lost 1 base and J 2 bases, leaving 12 bases between the germline ends. Germline loops: CDR1 MGHRA, CDR2 YSYEKL. This clone came up a few times. The sequence derives from a woman in her thirties in good health and CMV-seropositive. This sequence joins TRBV4-1 and TRBJ2-6; no firm D call. The specimen sequenced was PBMCs. CDR3 sequence reads: CASSQVVQIAGANVLTF. The CDR3 region has the DNA TGCGCCAGCAGCCAAGTGGTACAGATCGCTGGGGCCAACGTCCTGACTTTC.